This TCR beta chain stems from a study of shared clonotypes between healthy human individuals. The assay was immunoSEQ multiplex PCR, and TCRdb's table has in-frame clones only and misses some. In the table there are over a million clones, roughly 97% of which are singletons. Germline V lookup: CDR1 SGHTA, CDR2 FQGNSA. Trimming left V 1 base short and J 1 base short, with 7 bases between. This CDR3 has 14 amino acids. V and J are TRBV7-2 and TRBJ1-1; D remains unclear. The sequenced sample was naive CD4+ T cells sorted from blood. Subset specified: CD45RA+ positively selected. The sequence derives from a man aged 25 to 40 in good health. CDR3 coding DNA: TGTGCCAGCAGCTTAGGCCATCAGAACACTGAAGCTTTCTTT. Translation gives CASSLGHQNTEAFF.